What follows are 13 T cell receptor beta chains derived from one specimen sequenced in a study of T cell responses to AZD1222 COVID-19 vaccine. Profiling relied on immunoSEQ multiplex PCR, and the TCRdb table lists in-frame clones only, not all of them. The sample carries about 110,000 clones, roughly 88% recorded once. Sequencing used peripheral blood, obtained on day 0 of MenACWY control vaccination. The receptors derive from an adult in good health.

The chain is built from TRBV14 and TRBJ2-1, with 10 bases fitting TRBD2. The CDR3 loop spans 15 amino acids. Germline-derived CDR1 and CDR2 are SGHDN and FVKESK. The trim removed 0 bases at V and 9 bases at J, leaving 5 bases unmatched. The CDR3 DNA follows: TGTGCCAGCAGCCAAGATTTTAGGACTAGCGGTGAGCAGTTCTTC. Its protein product is CASSQDFRTSGEQFF.

This clone was seen only once. The V and J genes are TRBV29-1 and TRBJ1-1; D possibly corresponds to TRBD1 (6 bases). CDR1 and CDR2 (germline): SQVTM, ANQGSEA. CDR3 length: 13 residues. V was shortened by 4 bases and J by 0 bases, with 9 bases between the two germline ends. The CDR3 bases are TGCAGCGTTGGCGGACAGCTGAACACTGAAGCTTTCTTT. Protein: CSVGGQLNTEAFF.

This sequence joins TRBV7-2 and TRBJ2-2; D is perhaps TRBD1 (7 bases). Trimming stripped 7 bases from V and 7 bases from J, with 19 bases between. Germline V gene sequence: CDR1 SGHTA, CDR2 FQGNSA. The CDR3 has 15 amino acids. Here the CDR3 reads CASIPDRSEGGELFF. The CDR3 region has the DNA TGTGCCAGCATCCCGGACAGGTCGGAGGGCGGGGAGCTGTTTTTT.

Comment on this clone: At one end, the junction sequence differs from germline, possibly due to a read error. The chain links TRBV30 to TRBJ2-7; TRBD1 aligns across 9 bases. Germline-derived CDR1 and CDR2 are GTSNPN and SVGIG (reference sequence). The CDR3 is made up of 11 amino acids. The CDR3 DNA is TGTGCCTGGAGTGTAGGGGGACAGGGTATATTC. As protein: CAWSVGGQGIF. The entire variable domain, with the rest obtained from reference TRBV30 and TRBJ2-7, is as follows: SQTIHQWPATLVQPVGSPLSLECTVEGTSNPNLYWYRQAAGRGLQLLFYSVGIGQISSEVPQNLSASRPQDRQFILSSKKLLLSDSGFYLCAWSVGGQGIFGPGTRLTVT.

V and J are TRBV5-1 and TRBJ2-5; TRBD2 is a possible D gene (5 bases). The CDR3 covers 16 residues. V dropped 1 base and J dropped 2 bases, with 15 bases sitting between them. The V gene's germline CDR1 is SGHRS and CDR2 YFSETQ. CDR3 loop: CASSLSPSGGQETQYF. The CDR3, as DNA: TGCGCCAGCAGCTTGTCCCCCTCGGGCGGGCAAGAGACCCAGTACTTC. Complete variable domain (other parts from reference TRBV5-1 and TRBJ2-5): KAGVTQTPRYLIKTRGQQVTLSCSPISGHRSVSWYQQTPGQGLQFLFEYFSETQRNKGNFPGRFSGRQFSNSRSEMNVSTLELGDSALYLCASSLSPSGGQETQYFGPGTRLLVL.

The chain is built from TRBV2 and TRBJ1-4, with TRBD1 identical over 8 bases. The germline V gene has CDR1 SNHLY and CDR2 FYNNEI. CDR3 length equals 14 residues. V lost 5 bases to trimming and J lost 7 bases; unmatched junction nucleotides: 6. CDR3 protein: CASSIDRGGEKLFF. The CDR3 nucleotides are TGTGCCAGCAGTATCGACAGGGGTGGTGAAAAACTGTTTTTT.

This clone was found once. In the same sample, other DNA sequences code for this CDR3. The V call is TRBV7-9, the J call TRBJ1-2; perhaps TRBD1 as D (5 bases). V dropped 1 base and J dropped 4 bases, with 10 bases sitting between them. CDR1 and CDR2 (germline): SEHNR, FQNEAQ (reference sequence). CDR3 size: 14 residues. The CDR3 here is CASSLEGAGYGYTF. DNA of the CDR3: TGTGCCAGCAGCTTAGAAGGGGCGGGCTATGGCTACACCTTC.

This clone was detected only a few times. This rearrangement joins TRBV10-3 to TRBJ2-7; possibly TRBD1 or TRBD2 for D (5 bases each). The germline gives CDR1 ENHRY, CDR2 SYGVKD. V gave up 8 bases and J gave up 2 bases, with 19 bases separating them. This CDR3 spans 15 amino acids. CDR3 coding DNA: TGTGCCATCGAAAGGGGTGACTCCGGGGCCTACGAGCAGTACTTC. This gives the protein CAIERGDSGAYEQYF.

The chain carries TRBV14 and TRBJ2-7; a possible D gene is TRBD2 (6 bases). V lost 1 base to trimming and J lost 2 bases, with 12 bases between them. CDR3 length equals 15 residues. Germline lookup yields CDR1 SGHDN and CDR2 FVKESK. CDR3 DNA sequence: TGTGCCAGCAGCCAAGGGACGGGACTCACCTACGAGCAGTACTTC. Amino acid sequence: CASSQGTGLTYEQYF.

Here the CDR3 reads CATSRSGGGDNQPQHF. The DNA of the CDR3 is TGTGCCACCAGCAGATCCGGCGGAGGGGACAATCAGCCCCAGCATTTT. The rearrangement links TRBV15 to TRBJ1-5, with TRBD1 as a possible D gene (5 bases). The CDR3 runs to 16 residues. Trimming shortened V by 2 bases and J by 3 bases, and 14 bases separated the two germline ends. Germline V CDR1 and CDR2: LNHNV, YYDKDF (reference sequence).

V and J are TRBV5-4 and TRBJ2-3, with 8 bases aligning to TRBD1. The CDR3 runs to 14 residues. With V trimmed by 4 bases and J by 4 bases, 5 bases remained unmatched. Germline CDR1 SGHNT, CDR2 YYREEE (reference sequence). The CDR3 nucleotides read TGTGCCAGCAGCACGCAGGGGGCGGCAGATACGCAGTATTTT. This translates into CASSTQGAADTQYF.

J is TRBJ1-2 and V is TRBV6-1; D is possibly TRBD1 (5 bases). CDR1 is MNHNS and CDR2 is SASEGT in the germline V gene. This CDR3 region has 14 residues. V lost 2 bases and J 4 bases, leaving 11 bases between the germline ends. The CDR3 DNA is TGTGCCAGCAGTGAATTTGACAGTTCCTATGGCTACACCTTC. As protein: CASSEFDSSYGYTF.

This clone was found a few times. The J gene is TRBJ1-2, the V gene TRBV7-2; 7 positions match TRBD1. Germline values: CDR1 SGHTA, CDR2 FQGNSA. With V trimmed by 1 base and J by 4 bases, 3 bases remained unmatched. The CDR3 totals 14 residues. The CDR3: CASSLGDRVYGYTF. The CDR3 DNA follows: TGTGCCAGCAGCTTAGGAGACAGGGTCTATGGCTACACCTTC.